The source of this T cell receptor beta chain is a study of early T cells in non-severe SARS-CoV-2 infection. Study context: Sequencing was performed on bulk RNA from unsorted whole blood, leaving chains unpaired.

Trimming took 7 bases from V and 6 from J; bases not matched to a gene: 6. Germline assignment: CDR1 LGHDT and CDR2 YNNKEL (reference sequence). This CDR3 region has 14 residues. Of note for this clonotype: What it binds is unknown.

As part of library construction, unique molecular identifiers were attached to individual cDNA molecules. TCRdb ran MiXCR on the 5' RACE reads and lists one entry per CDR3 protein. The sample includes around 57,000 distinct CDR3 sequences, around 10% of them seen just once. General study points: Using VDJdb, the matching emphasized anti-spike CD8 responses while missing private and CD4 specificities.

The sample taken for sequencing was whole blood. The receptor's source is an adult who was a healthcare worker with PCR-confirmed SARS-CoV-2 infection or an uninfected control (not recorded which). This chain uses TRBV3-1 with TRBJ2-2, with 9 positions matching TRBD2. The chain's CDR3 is CASTVGLAPGELFF. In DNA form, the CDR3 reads TGTGCCAGCACCGTGGGACTAGCCCCCGGGGAGCTGTTTTTT.